This entry describes one T cell receptor beta chain. No antigen is known for it. The sample originates from a study of Ad26.COV2.S vaccination and SARS-CoV-2 variants. Across the whole study: The donor belonged to the COV1001 Ad26.COV2.S trial arm.

Study results and caveats: Measurements of TCR breadth and depth may have given underestimates of the total T cell responses.

Repertoires were generated with immunoSEQ multiplex PCR, while TCRdb's copy carries only in-frame clones and drops some. This table holds 430,000 or so clones, roughly 89% found once. CDR1 and CDR2 from the germline V gene are MGHRA and YSYEKL. This CDR3 region has 15 residues. Trimming took off 0 bases at V and 9 bases at J, with 15 bases between the two ends. Indicated treatment: roughly 18 received Ad26.COV2.S at low or high dose, single or two shots; roughly 5 received placebo; per-sample allocation not given. Each sample was drawn 63 days after the first injection (of vaccine or placebo). This chain links TRBV4-1 with TRBJ2-1; tentatively, D is TRBD2 (6 bases). This clonotype originated in a person between 18 and 65 years old who received the Ad26.COV2.S COVID-19 vaccine or a placebo. The sample in question was peripheral blood, obtained in a trial of Ad26.COV2.S vaccine versus placebo. CDR3 nucleotides: TGCGCCAGCAGCCAAGAGGATAGACTAGACGGTGAGCAGTTCTTC. It encodes CASSQEDRLDGEQFF.